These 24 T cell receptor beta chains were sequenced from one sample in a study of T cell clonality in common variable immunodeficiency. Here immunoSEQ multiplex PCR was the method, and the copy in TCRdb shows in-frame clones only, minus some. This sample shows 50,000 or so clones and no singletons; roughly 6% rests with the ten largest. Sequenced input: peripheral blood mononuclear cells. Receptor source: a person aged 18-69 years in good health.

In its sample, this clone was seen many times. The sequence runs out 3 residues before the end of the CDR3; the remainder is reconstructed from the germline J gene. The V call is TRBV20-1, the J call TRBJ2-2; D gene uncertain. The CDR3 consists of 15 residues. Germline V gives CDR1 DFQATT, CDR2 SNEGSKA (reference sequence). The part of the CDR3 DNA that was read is TGCAGTGCTAGCGGCAGCCACGCAACTAATGAAAAG. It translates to CSASGSHATNEK. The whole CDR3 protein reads CSASGSHATNEKLFF.

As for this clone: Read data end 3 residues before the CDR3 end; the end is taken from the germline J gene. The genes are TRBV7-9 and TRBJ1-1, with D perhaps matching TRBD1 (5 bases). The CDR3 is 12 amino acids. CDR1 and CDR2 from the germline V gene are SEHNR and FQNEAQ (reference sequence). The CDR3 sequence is CASSLGHRSAFF. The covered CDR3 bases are TGTGCCAGCAGCTTAGGGCACAGGTCA.

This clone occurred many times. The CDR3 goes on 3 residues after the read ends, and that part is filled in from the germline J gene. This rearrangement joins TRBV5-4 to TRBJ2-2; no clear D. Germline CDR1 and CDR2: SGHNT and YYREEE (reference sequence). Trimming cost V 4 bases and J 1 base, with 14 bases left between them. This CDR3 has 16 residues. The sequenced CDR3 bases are TGTGCCAGCAGCAAGAACCAAGGCCGGAACACCGGGGAG. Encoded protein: CASSKNQGRNTGE. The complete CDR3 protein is CASSKNQGRNTGELFF.

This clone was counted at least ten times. The sequenced part of the CDR3 DNA is TGTGCCAGCAGCCTAGGGGCAGCCTTAATCGAG. Protein: CASSLGAALIE. The whole CDR3 reads CASSLGAALIEQYF. The V and J genes are TRBV5-6 and TRBJ2-7; possible D gene TRBD1, 5 bases. The CDR3 end falls 3 residues outside the read, so it is completed with the germline J gene. CDR1 is SGHDT and CDR2 is YYEEEE in the germline V gene. Trimming left V 4 bases short and J 6 bases short, with 17 bases between. This CDR3 contains 14 residues.

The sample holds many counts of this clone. The covered CDR3 bases are TGCAGTGCTAGTCGTCGTTCCACCGGGTGGAATTCACCC. Translated, it gives CSASRRSTGWNSP. The full-length CDR3 reads as CSASRRSTGWNSPLHF. The V gene is TRBV20-1, the J gene TRBJ1-6; no reliable D call. The read stops 3 residues short of the end of the CDR3; the missing end is completed from the germline J gene. V was cut by 3 bases and J by 7 bases, with 19 bases left in between. CDR1 and CDR2 from the germline V gene are DFQATT and SNEGSKA (reference sequence). There are 16 residues in the CDR3.

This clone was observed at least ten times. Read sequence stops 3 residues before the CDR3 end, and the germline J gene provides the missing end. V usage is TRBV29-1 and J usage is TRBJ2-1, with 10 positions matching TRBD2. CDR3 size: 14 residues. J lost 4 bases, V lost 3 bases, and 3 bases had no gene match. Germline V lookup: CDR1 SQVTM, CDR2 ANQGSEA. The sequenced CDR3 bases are TGCAGCGTTGACACTAGCGGGGCTTACAATGAG. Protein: CSVDTSGAYNE. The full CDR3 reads CSVDTSGAYNEQFF.

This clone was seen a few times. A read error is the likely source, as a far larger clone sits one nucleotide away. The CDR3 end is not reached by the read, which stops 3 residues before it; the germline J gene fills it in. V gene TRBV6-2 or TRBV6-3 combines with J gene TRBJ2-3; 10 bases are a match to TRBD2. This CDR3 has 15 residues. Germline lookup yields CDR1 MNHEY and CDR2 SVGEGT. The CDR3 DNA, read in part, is TGTGTCAGCAGTTTCGGGACTAGCGACACAGATACG. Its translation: CVSSFGTSDTDT. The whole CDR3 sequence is CVSSFGTSDTDTQYF.

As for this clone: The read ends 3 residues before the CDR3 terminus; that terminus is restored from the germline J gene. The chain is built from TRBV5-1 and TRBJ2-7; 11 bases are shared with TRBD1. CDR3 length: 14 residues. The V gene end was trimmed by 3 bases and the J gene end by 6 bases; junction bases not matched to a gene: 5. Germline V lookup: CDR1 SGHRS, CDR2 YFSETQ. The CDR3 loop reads CASSWPGTGGEQYF. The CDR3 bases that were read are TGCGCCAGCAGCTGGCCCGGGACAGGGGGCGAG.

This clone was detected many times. CDR3 bases read: TGTGCCAGCAGCCCACAGGGGATCAACAATGAG. Protein sequence: CASSPQGINNE. The whole CDR3 protein reads CASSPQGINNEQFF. The V gene is TRBV7-2, the J gene TRBJ2-1, with TRBD1 identical over 7 bases. With the read ending 3 residues before the CDR3 end, the germline J gene is used to fill in that end. Trimming removed 5 bases from V and 5 bases from J; junction bases left unmatched: 6. The CDR3 covers 14 residues. Germline V gene lookup returns CDR1 SGHTA and CDR2 FQGNSA. The full variable domain, in which reference TRBV7-2 and TRBJ2-1 provide the parts outside the CDR3, is GAGVSQSPSNKVTEKGKDVELRCDPISGHTALYWYRQSLGQGLEFLIYFQGNSAPDKSGLPSDRFSAERTGGSVSTLTIQRTQQEDSAVYLCASSPQGINNEQFFGPGTRLTVL.

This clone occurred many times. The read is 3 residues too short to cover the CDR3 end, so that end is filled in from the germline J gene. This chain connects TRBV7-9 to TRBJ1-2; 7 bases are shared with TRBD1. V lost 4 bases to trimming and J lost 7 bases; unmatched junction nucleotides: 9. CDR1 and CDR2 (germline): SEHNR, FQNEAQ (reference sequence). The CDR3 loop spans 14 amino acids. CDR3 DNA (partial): TGTGCCAGCAGCTACGACAGGGAGGGCGGTGGC. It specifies CASSYDREGGG. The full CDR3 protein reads CASSYDREGGGYTF.

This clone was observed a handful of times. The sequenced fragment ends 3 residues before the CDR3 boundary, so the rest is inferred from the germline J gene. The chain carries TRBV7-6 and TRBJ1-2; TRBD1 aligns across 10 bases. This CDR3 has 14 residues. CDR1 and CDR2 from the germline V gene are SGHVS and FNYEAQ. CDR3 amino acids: CASSSGQGTYDYTF. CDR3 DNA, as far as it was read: TGTGCCAGCAGCTCGGGACAGGGGACCTACGAC.

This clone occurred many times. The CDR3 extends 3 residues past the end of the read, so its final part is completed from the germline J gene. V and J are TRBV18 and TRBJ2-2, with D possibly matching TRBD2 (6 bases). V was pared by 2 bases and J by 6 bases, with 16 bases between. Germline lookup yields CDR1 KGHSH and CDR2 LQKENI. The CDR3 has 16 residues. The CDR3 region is CASSPSAPGLAGELFF. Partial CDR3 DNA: TGTGCCAGCTCACCATCCGCCCCGGGACTCGCCGGGGAG.

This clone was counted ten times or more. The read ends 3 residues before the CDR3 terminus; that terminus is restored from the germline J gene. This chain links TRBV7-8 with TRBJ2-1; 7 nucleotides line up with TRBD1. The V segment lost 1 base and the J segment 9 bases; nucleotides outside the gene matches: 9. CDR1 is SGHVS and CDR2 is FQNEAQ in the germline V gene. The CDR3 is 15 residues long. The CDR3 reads CASSLENRGSPEQFF. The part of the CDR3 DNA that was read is TGTGCCAGCAGCTTAGAGAACAGGGGAAGCCCTGAG.

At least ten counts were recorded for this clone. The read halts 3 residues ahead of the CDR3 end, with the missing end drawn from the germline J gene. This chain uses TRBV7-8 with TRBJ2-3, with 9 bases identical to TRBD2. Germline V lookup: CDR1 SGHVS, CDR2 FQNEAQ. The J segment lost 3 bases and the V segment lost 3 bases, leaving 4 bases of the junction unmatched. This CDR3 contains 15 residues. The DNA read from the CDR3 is TGTGCCAGCAGCTTTTCGGGACTAGCAACAGATACG. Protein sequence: CASSFSGLATDT. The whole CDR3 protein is CASSFSGLATDTQYF.

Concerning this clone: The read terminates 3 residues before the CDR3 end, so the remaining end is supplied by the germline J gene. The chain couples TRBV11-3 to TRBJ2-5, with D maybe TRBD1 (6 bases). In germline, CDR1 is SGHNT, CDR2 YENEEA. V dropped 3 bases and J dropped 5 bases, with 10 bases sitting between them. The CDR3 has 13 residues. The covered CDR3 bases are TGTGCCAGCAGCTTGAACAGGGTGGAGACC. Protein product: CASSLNRVET. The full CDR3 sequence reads CASSLNRVETQYF.

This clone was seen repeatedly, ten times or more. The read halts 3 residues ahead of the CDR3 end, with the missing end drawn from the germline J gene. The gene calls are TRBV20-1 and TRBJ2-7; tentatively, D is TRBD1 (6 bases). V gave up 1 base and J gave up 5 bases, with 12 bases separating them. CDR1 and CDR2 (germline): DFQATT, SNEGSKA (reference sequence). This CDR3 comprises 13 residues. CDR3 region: CSARGPGEHEQYF. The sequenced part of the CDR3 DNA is TGCAGTGCTAGAGGACCAGGGGAGCACGAG.

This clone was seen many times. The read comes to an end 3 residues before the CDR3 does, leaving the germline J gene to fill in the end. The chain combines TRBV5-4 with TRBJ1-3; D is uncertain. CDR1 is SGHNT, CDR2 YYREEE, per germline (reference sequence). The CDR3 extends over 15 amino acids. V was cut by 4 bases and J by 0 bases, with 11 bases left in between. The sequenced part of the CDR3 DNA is TGTGCCAGCAGCCAGGACTTAAGCTCTGGAAACACC. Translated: CASSQDLSSGNT. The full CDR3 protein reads CASSQDLSSGNTIYF.

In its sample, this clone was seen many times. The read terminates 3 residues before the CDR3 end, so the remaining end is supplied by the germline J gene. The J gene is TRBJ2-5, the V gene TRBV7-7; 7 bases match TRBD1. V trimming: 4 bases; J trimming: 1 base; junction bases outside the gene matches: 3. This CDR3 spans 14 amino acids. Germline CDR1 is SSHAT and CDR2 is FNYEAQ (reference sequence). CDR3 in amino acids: CASSSGQSQETQYF. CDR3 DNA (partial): TGTGCCAGCAGCTCGGGACAGAGCCAAGAGACC.

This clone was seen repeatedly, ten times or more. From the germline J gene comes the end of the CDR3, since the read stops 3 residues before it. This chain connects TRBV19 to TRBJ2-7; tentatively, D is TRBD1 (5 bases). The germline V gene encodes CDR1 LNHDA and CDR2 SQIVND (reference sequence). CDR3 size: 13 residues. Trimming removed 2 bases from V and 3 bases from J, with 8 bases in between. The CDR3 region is CASSILGDYEQYF. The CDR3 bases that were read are TGTGCCAGTAGTATACTAGGGGACTACGAG.

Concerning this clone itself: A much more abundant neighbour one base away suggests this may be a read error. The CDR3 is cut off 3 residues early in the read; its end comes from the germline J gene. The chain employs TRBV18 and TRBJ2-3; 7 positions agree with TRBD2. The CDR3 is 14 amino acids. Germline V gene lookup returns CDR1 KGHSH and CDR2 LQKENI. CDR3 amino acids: CASSFDGGNQPQYF. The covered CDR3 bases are TGTGCCAGCTCATTCGACGGGGGGAATCAGCCG.

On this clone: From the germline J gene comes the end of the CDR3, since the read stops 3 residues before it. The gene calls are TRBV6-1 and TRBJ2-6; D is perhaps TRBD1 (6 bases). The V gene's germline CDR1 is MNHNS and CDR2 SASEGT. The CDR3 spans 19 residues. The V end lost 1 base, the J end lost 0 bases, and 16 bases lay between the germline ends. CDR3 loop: CASSEEGQLFISGANVLTF. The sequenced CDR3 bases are TGTGCCAGCAGTGAAGAAGGACAGCTATTTATCTCTGGGGCCAACGTC.

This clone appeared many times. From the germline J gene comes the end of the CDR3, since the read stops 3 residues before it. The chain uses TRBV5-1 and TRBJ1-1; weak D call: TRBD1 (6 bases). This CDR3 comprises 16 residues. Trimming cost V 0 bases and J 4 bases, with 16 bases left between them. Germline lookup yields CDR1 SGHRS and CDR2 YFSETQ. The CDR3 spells CASSLDGGGGFTEAFF. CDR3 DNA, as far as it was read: TGCGCCAGCAGCTTGGATGGAGGGGGTGGGTTCACTGAA.

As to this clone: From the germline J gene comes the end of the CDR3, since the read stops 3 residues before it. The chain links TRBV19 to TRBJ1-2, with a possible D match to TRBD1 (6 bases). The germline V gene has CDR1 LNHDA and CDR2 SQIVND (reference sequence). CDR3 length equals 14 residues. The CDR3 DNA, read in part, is TGTGCCAGTAGCCCTAGCGGGGGGGCATATACC. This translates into CASSPSGGAYT. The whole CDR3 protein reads CASSPSGGAYTYTF.

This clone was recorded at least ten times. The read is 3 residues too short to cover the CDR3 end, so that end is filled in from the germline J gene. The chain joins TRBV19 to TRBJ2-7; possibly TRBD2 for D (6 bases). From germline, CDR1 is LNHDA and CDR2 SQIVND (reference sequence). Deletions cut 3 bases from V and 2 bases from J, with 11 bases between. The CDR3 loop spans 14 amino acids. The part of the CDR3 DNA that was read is TGTGCCAGTAGTATCGGTTCGGGGGCCTACGAG. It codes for CASSIGSGAYE. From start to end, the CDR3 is CASSIGSGAYEQYF.